Following are 28 T cell receptor beta chains from one sample sequenced in a study of blood T cell repertoires in COVID-19. The protocol was immunoSEQ multiplex PCR, while the TCRdb copy is restricted to in-frame clones and leaves out a portion. Here the sample spans some 110,000 clones, approximately 81% being singletons. Sequenced: peripheral blood. The source of these receptors is a man aged 40-49 years with acute or convalescent COVID-19.

The chain employs TRBV11-3 and TRBJ1-5; tentatively, D is TRBD1 (5 bases). The CDR3 extends over 16 amino acids. V shed 0 bases and J shed 3 bases, with 12 bases lying between them. From germline, CDR1 is SGHNT and CDR2 YENEEA. CDR3: CASSLDPGGANQPQHF. The CDR3 nucleotides are TGTGCCAGCAGCTTAGACCCCGGAGGGGCCAATCAGCCCCAGCATTTT.

The V and J genes are TRBV14 and TRBJ1-6; D is ambiguous. Germline V lookup: CDR1 SGHDN, CDR2 FVKESK. This CDR3 is built from 16 residues. V was shortened by 0 bases and J by 0 bases, with 6 bases between the two germline ends. The CDR3 spells CASSQEFYSYNSPLHF. The CDR3 coding sequence is TGTGCCAGCAGCCAAGAGTTTTACTCCTATAATTCACCCCTCCACTTT.

This clone appeared a single time. The J gene is TRBJ1-2, the V gene TRBV5-1; D is unresolved. Germline assignment: CDR1 SGHRS and CDR2 YFSETQ. V was cut by 1 base and J by 5 bases, with 9 bases left in between. The CDR3 has 13 residues. The CDR3 DNA reads TGCGCCAGCAGCTTGACGGTCGGGTATGGCTACACCTTC. It translates to CASSLTVGYGYTF.

This clone showed up just a few times. Other DNA sequences in this specimen translate into the identical CDR3. This rearrangement joins TRBV5-1 to TRBJ2-7; D is ambiguous. The germline V and J ends were trimmed by 3 bases and 0 bases, with 7 bases remaining between them. In germline, CDR1 is SGHRS, CDR2 YFSETQ. The CDR3 totals 13 residues. CDR3 DNA sequence: TGCGCCAGCAGCTCCCCTAACTCCTACGAGCAGTACTTC. It codes for CASSSPNSYEQYF.

The chain joins TRBV20-1 to TRBJ2-5; no definite D call. Germline V CDR1 and CDR2: DFQATT, SNEGSKA (reference sequence). V was cut by 2 bases and J by 4 bases, with 5 bases left in between. The CDR3 consists of 11 residues. Written as DNA, the CDR3 is TGCAGTGCTAGAATCCGAGAGACCCAGTACTTC. Residues: CSARIRETQYF.

This sequence joins TRBV4-2 and TRBJ2-1; a weak D match, TRBD2 (6 bases). The V gene's germline CDR1 is LGHNA and CDR2 YNFKEQ. Trimming removed 4 bases from V and 5 bases from J, with 12 bases in between. The CDR3 sequence is 14 residues long. In DNA, the CDR3 is TGTGCCAGCAGCCTGGCGGGGATTGACAATGAGCAGTTCTTC. Its translation: CASSLAGIDNEQFF.

V and J are TRBV10-1 and TRBJ2-1; no reliable D call. V lost 1 base and J 4 bases, leaving 8 bases between the germline ends. The CDR3 sequence is 14 residues long. CDR1 is WNHNN, CDR2 SYGVQD, per germline (reference sequence). CDR3 DNA sequence: TGCGCCAGCAGTGAGTACGCGCTGTACAATGAGCAGTTCTTC. It is translated as CASSEYALYNEQFF.

V and J are TRBV2 and TRBJ1-1; the D gene is possibly TRBD1 (6 bases). This CDR3 spans 13 amino acids. V dropped 11 bases and J dropped 0 bases, with 13 bases sitting between them. Germline CDR1 SNHLY, CDR2 FYNNEI. CDR3 in DNA: TGTGCCGGACTGACAGGCATGAACACTGAAGCTTTCTTT. This sequence encodes CAGLTGMNTEAFF.

There are a few counts of this clone. This chain uses TRBV29-1 with TRBJ1-1; 10 nucleotides line up with TRBD1. CDR1 and CDR2 from the germline V gene are SQVTM and ANQGSEA. The CDR3 contains 11 residues. With 7 bases clipped from V and 6 bases from J, the junction kept 2 bases outside the gene matches. The CDR3 region has the DNA TGCAGCGGGGACAGGGGTTCTGAAGCTTTCTTT. It is translated as CSGDRGSEAFF.

The chain is built from TRBV28 and TRBJ1-4; 10 bases agree with TRBD1. V was pared by 5 bases and J by 7 bases, with 10 bases of the junction left unmatched. Germline CDR1 reads MDHEN; CDR2 reads SYDVKM. The CDR3 length is 16 residues. The CDR3 is CASSAGRGQGGEKLFF. The CDR3 DNA follows: TGTGCCAGCAGTGCGGGACGCGGACAGGGGGGTGAAAAACTGTTTTTT.

The V and J genes are TRBV7-2 and TRBJ2-3; D gene unclear. This CDR3 spans 14 amino acids. V lost 2 bases to trimming and J lost 0 bases, with 6 bases between them. The germline V gene encodes CDR1 SGHTA and CDR2 FQGNSA. DNA for the CDR3: TGTGCCAGCAGCTTAATGAGAAGCACAGATACGCAGTATTTT. Residues: CASSLMRSTDTQYF.

The chain is built from TRBV29-1 and TRBJ2-5; possibly TRBD2 for D (6 bases). Germline V gene sequence: CDR1 SQVTM, CDR2 ANQGSEA. This CDR3 region has 12 residues. The V end was cut by 7 bases, the J end by 5 bases, with 14 bases between. The CDR3 protein is CSGLLAGETQYF. The CDR3 DNA reads as TGCAGCGGCCTGCTTGCGGGGGAGACCCAGTACTTC.

This clone was seen a single time. This rearrangement joins TRBV6-5 to TRBJ1-2, with D possibly TRBD1 on 5 matching bases. The V end lost 2 bases, the J end lost 8 bases, and 9 bases lay between the germline ends. CDR3 length equals 12 residues. CDR1 and CDR2 (germline): MNHEY, SVGAGI. The CDR3 loop is CASSYGTGGYTF. CDR3 coding DNA: TGTGCCAGCAGTTACGGGACTGGCGGCTACACCTTC.

The chain has TRBV6-5 and TRBJ1-6; D possibly corresponds to TRBD1 (6 bases). V lost 5 bases, J lost 5 bases, and 13 bases lay in between. This CDR3 has 15 residues. CDR1 is MNHEY and CDR2 is SVGAGI in the germline V gene. For the CDR3, the DNA is TGTGCCAGCAGTCACCTACAGGGTAATAATTCACCCCTCCACTTT. Its translation: CASSHLQGNNSPLHF.

The J gene is TRBJ2-3, the V gene TRBV10-2; 7 bases align to TRBD2. This CDR3 comprises 13 residues. The V segment lost 1 base and the J segment 9 bases; nucleotides outside the gene matches: 4. From germline, CDR1 is WSHSY and CDR2 SAAADI. DNA of the CDR3: TGCGCCAGCAGTGAGTTAAGCGGGGTCACGCAGTATTTT. It translates to CASSELSGVTQYF.

The rearrangement links TRBV4-3 to TRBJ2-1; weak D call: TRBD1 (8 bases). This CDR3 is built from 18 residues. Trimming removed 2 bases at V and 8 bases at J, with 25 bases between. Germline CDR1 and CDR2: LGHNA and YSLEER. The CDR3 region has the DNA TGCGCCAGCAGCCAATACGGAACACAGGGGGGGGAGACCGATGAGCAGTTCTTC. This sequence encodes CASSQYGTQGGETDEQFF.

The chain employs TRBV29-1 and TRBJ2-7; the D gene is possibly TRBD2 (6 bases). Germline V gene lookup returns CDR1 SQVTM and CDR2 ANQGSEA. The CDR3 runs 14 residues. Trimming cost V 5 bases and J 2 bases, with 16 bases left between them. CDR3 nucleotides: TGCAGCGTTAATCATCAGGGCGGGACCTACGAGCAGTACTTC. Its protein is CSVNHQGGTYEQYF.

V is TRBV29-1 and J is TRBJ2-7, with 7 bases that match TRBD2. V shed 4 bases and J 7 bases; nucleotides not matched to a gene: 10. There are 13 residues in the CDR3. The germline CDR1 and CDR2 sequences are SQVTM and ANQGSEA. The CDR3 DNA reads TGCAGCGTTGCCAGCGGGACCGCTGGAGAGCAGTACTTC. Protein product: CSVASGTAGEQYF.

The V call is TRBV7-9, the J call TRBJ1-1; tentatively, D is TRBD1 (6 bases). Germline CDR1 is SEHNR and CDR2 is FQNEAQ (reference sequence). Trimming cost V 6 bases and J 2 bases, with 16 bases left between them. This CDR3 spans 15 amino acids. Written as DNA, the CDR3 is TGTGCCAGCAGACGAGGGGGATCCCAAAACACTGAAGCTTTCTTT. Translating gives CASRRGGSQNTEAFF.

The table lists this clone with a count of one. The chain recombines TRBV3-1 (or the pseudogene TRBV3-2) with TRBJ2-6; the D gene is possibly TRBD1 (6 bases). The CDR3 totals 14 residues. Germline V gene data show CDR1 as LGHDT and CDR2 as YNNKEL (reference sequence). Trimming left V 6 bases short and J 11 bases short, with 17 bases between. The CDR3 spells CASSSTGRPDVLTF. CDR3 DNA sequence: TGTGCCAGCAGTTCTACAGGGCGGCCCGACGTCCTGACTTTC.

V gene TRBV5-8 combines with J gene TRBJ2-7; 7 bases are a match to TRBD2. J lost 4 bases, V lost 2 bases, and 9 bases had no gene match. This CDR3 region has 15 residues. The germline gives CDR1 SGHTS, CDR2 YDEGEE. Here the CDR3 reads CASSFSPSGLYEQYF. The CDR3 DNA follows: TGTGCCAGCAGCTTCTCGCCTAGCGGCTTATACGAGCAGTACTTC.

As DNA, the CDR3 is TGTGCCAGCAGGTACGACAGGCCGTCCTTAGAGCAGTACTTC. This codes for CASRYDRPSLEQYF. This chain connects TRBV6-5 to TRBJ2-7, with D maybe TRBD1 (6 bases). The CDR3 totals 14 residues. V was pared by 6 bases and J by 7 bases, with 19 bases between. The germline V gene has CDR1 MNHEY and CDR2 SVGAGI.

J is TRBJ2-2 and V is TRBV11-2, with a possible D match to TRBD1 (7 bases). V lost 5 bases, J lost 4 bases, and 14 bases lay in between. CDR1 is SGHAT, CDR2 FQNNGV, per germline. The CDR3 spans 15 residues. The CDR3 here is CASSHRQGGTGELFF. In nucleotides, the CDR3 is TGTGCCAGCAGCCATAGACAGGGAGGCACCGGGGAGCTGTTTTTT. Based on the CDR3 plus reference TRBV11-2 and TRBJ2-2, the full variable domain is EAGVAQSPRYKIIEKRQSVAFWCNPISGHATLYWYQQILGQGPKLLIQFQNNGVVDDSQLPKDRFSAERLKGVDSTLKIQPAKLEDSAVYLCASSHRQGGTGELFFGEGSRLTVL.

This clone was found once. The J gene is TRBJ1-1, the V gene TRBV7-3; possibly TRBD1 for D (5 bases). The CDR3 runs to 13 residues. V was cut by 5 bases and J by 4 bases, with 11 bases left in between. Germline values: CDR1 SGHTA, CDR2 FQGTGA. The DNA for the CDR3 is TGTGCCAGCAGCACCACAGGAGCCACTGAAGCTTTCTTT. Translating it yields CASSTTGATEAFF.

The rearrangement joins TRBV5-1 to TRBJ2-1; D unclear. This CDR3 spans 15 amino acids. The V end was cut by 0 bases, the J end by 4 bases, with 11 bases between. Germline V CDR1 and CDR2: SGHRS, YFSETQ. CDR3 nucleotide sequence: TGCGCCAGCAGCTTGGCACGAGTTTTTTACAATGAGCAGTTCTTC. Amino acids: CASSLARVFYNEQFF.

The chain employs TRBV19 and TRBJ2-2; D gene unclear. The CDR3 runs 15 residues. Trimming took 7 bases from V and 4 from J, leaving 16 bases between them. Germline CDR1 LNHDA, CDR2 SQIVND (reference sequence). The CDR3: CASTSPSRSTGELFF. The CDR3 coding sequence is TGTGCCAGTACCAGTCCTTCTAGATCCACCGGGGAGCTGTTTTTT.

The chain uses TRBV6-1 and TRBJ1-6; no definite D call. Deletions cut 3 bases from V and 4 bases from J, with 4 bases between. The length of the CDR3 is 13 residues. Germline V gives CDR1 MNHNS, CDR2 SASEGT. DNA of the CDR3: TGTGCCAGCAGTGATTTATATAATTCACCCCTCCACTTT. Translation gives CASSDLYNSPLHF.

The rearrangement uses TRBV19 and TRBJ2-4, with 7 bases matching TRBD1. The V segment lost 1 base and the J segment 1 base; nucleotides outside the gene matches: 4. CDR1 and CDR2 from the germline V gene are LNHDA and SQIVND (reference sequence). The CDR3 consists of 16 residues. The CDR3 sequence: CASSIVTGSAKNIQYF. The DNA of the CDR3 is TGTGCCAGTAGTATAGTGACAGGGAGTGCCAAAAACATTCAGTACTTC.